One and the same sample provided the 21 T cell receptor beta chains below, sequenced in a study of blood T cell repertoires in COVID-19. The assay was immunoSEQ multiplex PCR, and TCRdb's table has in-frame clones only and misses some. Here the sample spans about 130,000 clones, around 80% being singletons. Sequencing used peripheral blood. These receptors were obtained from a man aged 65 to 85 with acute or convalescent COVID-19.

CDR3 sequence reads: CASSLGQGAIAGYTF. The CDR3 DNA is TGTGCCAGCAGCTTGGGGCAGGGGGCTATTGCGGGCTACACCTTC. The chain combines TRBV5-4 with TRBJ1-2; 8 bases agree with TRBD1. The germline V gene has CDR1 SGHNT and CDR2 YYREEE (reference sequence). J lost 8 bases, V lost 0 bases, and 9 bases had no gene match. The CDR3 covers 15 residues. Together with reference TRBV5-4 and TRBJ1-2, the CDR3 gives the full variable domain: ETGVTQSPTHLIKTRGQQVTLRCSSQSGHNTVSWYQQALGQGPQFIFQYYREEENGRGNFPPRFSGLQFPNYSSELNVNALELDDSALYLCASSLGQGAIAGYTFGSGTRLTVV.

In DNA form, the CDR3 reads TGTGCCAGCAGTAACAGGGGCGCCTCTGGAAACACCATATATTTT. Its translation is CASSNRGASGNTIYF. V is TRBV2 and J is TRBJ1-3; 7 nucleotides agree with TRBD1. The CDR3 covers 15 residues. Per germline, CDR1 SNHLY and CDR2 FYNNEI. V was clipped by 5 bases and J by 0 bases; unmatched bases: 4.

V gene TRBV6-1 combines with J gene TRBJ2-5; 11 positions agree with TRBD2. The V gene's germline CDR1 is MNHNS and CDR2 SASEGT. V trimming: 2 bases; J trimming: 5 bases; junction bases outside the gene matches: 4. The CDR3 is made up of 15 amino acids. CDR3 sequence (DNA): TGTGCCAGCAGTGAATTAGCGGGGGGGCGGGAGACCCAGTACTTC. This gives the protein CASSELAGGRETQYF.

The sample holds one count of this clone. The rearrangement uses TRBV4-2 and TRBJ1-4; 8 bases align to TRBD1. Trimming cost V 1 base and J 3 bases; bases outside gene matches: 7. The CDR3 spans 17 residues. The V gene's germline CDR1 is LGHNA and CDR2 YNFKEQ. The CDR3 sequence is CASSQGADRGANEKLFF. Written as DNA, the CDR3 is TGTGCCAGCAGCCAAGGGGCCGACAGGGGAGCTAATGAAAAACTGTTTTTT.

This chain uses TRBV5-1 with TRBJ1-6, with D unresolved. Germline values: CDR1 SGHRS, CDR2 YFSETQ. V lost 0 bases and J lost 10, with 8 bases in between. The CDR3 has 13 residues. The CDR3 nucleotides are TGCGCCAGCAGCTTGGACAGTCAATCACCCCTCCACTTT. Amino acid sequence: CASSLDSQSPLHF.

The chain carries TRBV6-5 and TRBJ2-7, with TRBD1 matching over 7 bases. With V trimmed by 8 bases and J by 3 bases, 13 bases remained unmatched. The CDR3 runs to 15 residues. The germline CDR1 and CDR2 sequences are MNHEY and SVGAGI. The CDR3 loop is CASGAPGQWGYEQYF. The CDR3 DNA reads TGTGCCAGCGGGGCTCCGGGACAGTGGGGCTACGAGCAGTACTTC.

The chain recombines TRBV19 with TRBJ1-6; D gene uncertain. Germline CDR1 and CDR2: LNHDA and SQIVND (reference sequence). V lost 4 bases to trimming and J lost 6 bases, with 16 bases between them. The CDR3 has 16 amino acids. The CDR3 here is CASSSATQRSNSPLHF. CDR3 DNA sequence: TGTGCCAGTAGTAGTGCCACACAGAGATCTAATTCACCCCTCCACTTT.

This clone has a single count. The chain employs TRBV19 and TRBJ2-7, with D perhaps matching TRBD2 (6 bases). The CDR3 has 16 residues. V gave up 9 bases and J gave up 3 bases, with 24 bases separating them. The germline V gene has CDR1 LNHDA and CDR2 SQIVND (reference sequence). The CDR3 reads CARTDVRGSFNYEQYF. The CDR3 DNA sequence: TGTGCCAGGACAGACGTCCGGGGGTCGTTTAACTACGAGCAGTACTTC.

The CDR3 DNA reads as TGTGCCAGCAGCGACGGGGGGGCGAGCAATCAGCCCCAGCATTTT. This translates into CASSDGGASNQPQHF. The chain has TRBV2 and TRBJ1-5, with a tentative D call TRBD1 (6 bases). This CDR3 comprises 15 residues. Per the germline V gene, CDR1 is SNHLY and CDR2 is FYNNEI. With 6 bases removed from V and 1 base from J, the gap between germline ends came to 13 bases.

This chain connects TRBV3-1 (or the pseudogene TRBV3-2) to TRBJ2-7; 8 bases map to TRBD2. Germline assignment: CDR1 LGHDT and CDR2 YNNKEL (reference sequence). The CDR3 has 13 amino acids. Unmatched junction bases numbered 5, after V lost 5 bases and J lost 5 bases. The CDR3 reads CASSYRGGDEQYF. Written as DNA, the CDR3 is TGTGCCAGCAGCTACCGGGGGGGGGACGAGCAGTACTTC.

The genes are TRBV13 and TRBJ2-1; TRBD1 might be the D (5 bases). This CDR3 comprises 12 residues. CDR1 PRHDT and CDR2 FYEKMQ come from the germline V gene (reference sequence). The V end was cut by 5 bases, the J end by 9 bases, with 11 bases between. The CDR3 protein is CASSPGFSEQFF. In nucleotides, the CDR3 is TGTGCCAGCAGCCCAGGGTTTTCTGAGCAGTTCTTC. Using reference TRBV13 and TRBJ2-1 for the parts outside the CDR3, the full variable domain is AAGVIQSPRHLIKEKRETATLKCYPIPRHDTVYWYQQGPGQDPQFLISFYEKMQSDKGSIPDRFSAQQFSDYHSELNMSSLELGDSALYFCASSPGFSEQFFGPGTRLTVL.

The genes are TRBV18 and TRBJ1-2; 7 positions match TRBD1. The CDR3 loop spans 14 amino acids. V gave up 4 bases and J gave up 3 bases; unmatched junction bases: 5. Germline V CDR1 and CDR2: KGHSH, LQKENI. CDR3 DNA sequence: TGTGCCAGCTCACACTCTACAGGGGACTATGGCTACACCTTC. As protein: CASSHSTGDYGYTF.

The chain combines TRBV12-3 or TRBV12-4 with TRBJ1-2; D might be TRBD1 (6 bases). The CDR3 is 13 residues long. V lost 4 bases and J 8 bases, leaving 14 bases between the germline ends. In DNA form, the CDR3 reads TGTGCCAGCAGTTCACAGGACAGATGGGGCTACACCTTC. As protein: CASSSQDRWGYTF.

The CDR3 loop reads CASSLHGSGGTGELFF. CDR3 bases: TGTGCCAGCAGCCTGCACGGGAGCGGAGGCACCGGGGAGCTGTTTTTT. The rearrangement links TRBV11-2 to TRBJ2-2, with D possibly matching TRBD2 (6 bases). The CDR3 length is 16 residues. Germline V lookup: CDR1 SGHAT, CDR2 FQNNGV. Trimming stripped 5 bases from V and 4 bases from J, with 17 bases between.

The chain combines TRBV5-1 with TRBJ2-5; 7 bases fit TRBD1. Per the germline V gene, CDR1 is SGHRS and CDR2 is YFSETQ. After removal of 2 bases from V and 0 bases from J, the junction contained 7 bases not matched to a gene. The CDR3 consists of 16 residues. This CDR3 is CASSFTGTANQETQYF. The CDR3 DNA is TGCGCCAGCAGCTTCACCGGGACAGCCAACCAAGAGACCCAGTACTTC.

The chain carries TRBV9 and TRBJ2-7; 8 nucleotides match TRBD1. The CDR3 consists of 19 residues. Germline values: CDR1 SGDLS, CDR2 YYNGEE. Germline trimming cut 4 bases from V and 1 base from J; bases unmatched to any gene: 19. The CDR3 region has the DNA TGTGCCAGCAGCCCCGAAGGGTGGCGTCAGGACAGGGAGTCCTACGAGCAGTACTTC. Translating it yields CASSPEGWRQDRESYEQYF.

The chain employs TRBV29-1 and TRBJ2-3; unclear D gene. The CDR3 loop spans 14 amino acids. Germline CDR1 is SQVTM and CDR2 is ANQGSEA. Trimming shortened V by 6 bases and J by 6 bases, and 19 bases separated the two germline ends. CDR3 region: CSVLRGPSGDTQYF. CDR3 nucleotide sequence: TGCAGCGTCTTACGAGGCCCATCTGGGGATACGCAGTATTTT.

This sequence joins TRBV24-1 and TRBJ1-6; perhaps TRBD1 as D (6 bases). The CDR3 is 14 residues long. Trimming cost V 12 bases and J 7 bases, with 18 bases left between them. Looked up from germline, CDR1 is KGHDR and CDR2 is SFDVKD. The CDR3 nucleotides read TGTGCCGCGGAAATGGGGGCTGAAAATTCACCCCTCCACTTT. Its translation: CAAEMGAENSPLHF.

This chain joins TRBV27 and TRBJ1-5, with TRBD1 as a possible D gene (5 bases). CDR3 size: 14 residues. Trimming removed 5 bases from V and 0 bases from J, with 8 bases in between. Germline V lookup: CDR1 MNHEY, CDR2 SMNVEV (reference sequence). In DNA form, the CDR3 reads TGTGCCAGCAGTCTGACAGTTAGCAATCAGCCCCAGCATTTT. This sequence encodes CASSLTVSNQPQHF.

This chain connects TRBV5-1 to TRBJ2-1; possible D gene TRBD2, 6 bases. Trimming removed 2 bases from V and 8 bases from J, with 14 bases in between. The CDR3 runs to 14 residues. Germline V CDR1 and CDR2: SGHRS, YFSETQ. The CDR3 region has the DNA TGCGCCAGCAGCTTTGAGTCCAGGGAGGATGAGCAGTTCTTC. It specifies CASSFESREDEQFF.

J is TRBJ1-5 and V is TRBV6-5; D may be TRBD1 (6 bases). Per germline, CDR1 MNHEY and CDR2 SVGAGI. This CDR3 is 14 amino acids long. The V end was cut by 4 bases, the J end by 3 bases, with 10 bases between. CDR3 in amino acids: CASSSRGLNQPQHF. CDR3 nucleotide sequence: TGTGCCAGCAGTTCCAGGGGCCTCAATCAGCCCCAGCATTTT.